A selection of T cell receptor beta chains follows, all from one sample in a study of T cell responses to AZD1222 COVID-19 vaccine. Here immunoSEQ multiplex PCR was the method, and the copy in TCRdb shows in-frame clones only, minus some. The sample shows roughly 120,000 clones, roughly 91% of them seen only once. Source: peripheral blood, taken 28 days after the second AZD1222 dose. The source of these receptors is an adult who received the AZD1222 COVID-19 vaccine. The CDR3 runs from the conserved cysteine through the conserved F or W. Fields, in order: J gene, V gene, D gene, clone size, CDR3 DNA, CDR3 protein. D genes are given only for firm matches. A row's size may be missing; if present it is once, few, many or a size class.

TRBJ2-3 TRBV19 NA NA TGTGCCAGTAGTATGCTGTTTGCAACCACAGATACGCAGTATTTT CASSMLFATTDTQYF
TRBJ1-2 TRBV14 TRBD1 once TGTGCCAGCACTAGGACAGGGTGGAGAAAAACGGACGGCTACACCTTC CASTRTGWRKTDGYTF
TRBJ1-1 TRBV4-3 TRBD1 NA TGCGCCAGCAGCCAAGATCAGGGGGCCACTGAAGCTTTCTTT CASSQDQGATEAFF
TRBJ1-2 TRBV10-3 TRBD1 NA TGTGCCATCAGTGGGGGGACAGCTCGTCTCGTGGGGGACTATGGCTACACCTTC CAISGGTARLVGDYGYTF
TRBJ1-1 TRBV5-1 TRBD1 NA TGCGCCAGCCTGGGCCCCGGACAGGGAGCGTATGAAGCTTTCTTT CASLGPGQGAYEAFF
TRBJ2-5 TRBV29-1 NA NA TGCAGCGTGGAGAAACATAGGTTCCAAGAGACCCAGTACTTC CSVEKHRFQETQYF
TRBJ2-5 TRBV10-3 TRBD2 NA TGTGCCATCAGCCCCAGGAGCGGGGGGCAGGAGACCCAGTACTTC CAISPRSGGQETQYF
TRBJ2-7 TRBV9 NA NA TGTGCCAGCAGCAAAGTAGACTCCTCCTACGAGCAGTACTTC CASSKVDSSYEQYF
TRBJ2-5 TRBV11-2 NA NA TGTGCCAGCTATCAAGATCGTAGAGAGACCCAGTACTTC CASYQDRRETQYF
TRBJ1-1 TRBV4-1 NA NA TGCGCCAGCAGCCAAGTGGGACGAAAGAACACTGAAGCTTTCTTT CASSQVGRKNTEAFF
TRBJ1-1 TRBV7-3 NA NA TGTGCCAGCAGCGAAGGGAACACTGAAGCTTTCTTT CASSEGNTEAFF
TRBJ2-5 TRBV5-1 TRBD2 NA TGCGCCAGCAGCTTGGCGCGGACTAGCGGGGGGGAGACCCAGTACTTC CASSLARTSGGETQYF
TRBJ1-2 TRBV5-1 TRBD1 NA TGCGCCAGCAGCTTGGCCGGGACAGGTACGGGCTATGGCTACACCTTC CASSLAGTGTGYGYTF
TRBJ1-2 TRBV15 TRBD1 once TGTGCCACCAGCCAAGGGGGACAGGGGATCTATGGCTACACCTTC CATSQGGQGIYGYTF
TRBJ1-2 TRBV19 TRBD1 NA TGTGCCAGTAGTATCGGGACAGGGATCTATGGCTACACCTTC CASSIGTGIYGYTF
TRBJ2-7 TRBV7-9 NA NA TGTGCCAGCAGCTTAGGGTCCTGGGGGAACTACGAGCAGTACTTC CASSLGSWGNYEQYF
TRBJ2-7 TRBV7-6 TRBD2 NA TGTGCCAGCAGCTTGCTTCGGACTAGCGGTGAGCAGTACTTC CASSLLRTSGEQYF
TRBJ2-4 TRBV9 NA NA TGTGCCAGCAGCGTAGGTGGGAGTCGATCCAAAAACATTCAGTACTTC CASSVGGSRSKNIQYF
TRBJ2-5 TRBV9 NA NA TGTGCCAGCAGCGTAGGGTCCGGGCCCCAAGAGACCCAGTACTTC CASSVGSGPQETQYF
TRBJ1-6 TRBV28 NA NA TGTGCCAGCAGTAAGCCTAGGCCATATAATTCACCCCTCCACTTT CASSKPRPYNSPLHF
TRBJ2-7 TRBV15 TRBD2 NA TGTGCCACCAGCAGAGAGACTAGCGGCTCCTACGAGCAGTACTTC CATSRETSGSYEQYF
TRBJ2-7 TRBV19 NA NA TGTGCCAGTAGTATCCGCGACAGTCACTACTACGAGCAGTACTTC CASSIRDSHYYEQYF
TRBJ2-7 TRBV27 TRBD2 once TGTGCCAGCATCCTTTCTAGCGGGCGCTCCTACGAGCAGTACTTC CASILSSGRSYEQYF
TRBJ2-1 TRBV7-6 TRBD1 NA TGTGCCAGCAGTCGGGACAGCTACAATGAGCAGTTCTTC CASSRDSYNEQFF
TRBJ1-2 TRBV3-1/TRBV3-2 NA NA TGTGCCAGCAGCGCACCCGGGACAATATTTCGCGGCTACACCTTC CASSAPGTIFRGYTF
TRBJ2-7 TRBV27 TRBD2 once TGTGCCAGCAGGGGGCGGACTAGCGGGAGTTACGAGCAGTACTTC CASRGRTSGSYEQYF
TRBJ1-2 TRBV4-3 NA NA TGCGCCAGCAGCCCTGAAAACGATATGAGGACGGCCTTCTATGGCTACACCTTC CASSPENDMRTAFYGYTF
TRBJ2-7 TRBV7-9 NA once TGTGCCAGCAGCCCGGACTCCCACGAGCAGTACTTC CASSPDSHEQYF
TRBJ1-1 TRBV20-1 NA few TGCAGTGCTATTTTCGGGGCCCGAGCTTTCTTT CSAIFGARAFF
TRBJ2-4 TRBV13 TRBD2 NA TGTGCCAGCAGCTTAAGGCCGCTAGCGGGAAGGGAAAACATTCAGTACTTC CASSLRPLAGRENIQYF
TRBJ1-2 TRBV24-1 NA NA TGTGCCACCAGTGCGGGGCCCGGACAGATGGACTATGGCTACACCTTC CATSAGPGQMDYGYTF
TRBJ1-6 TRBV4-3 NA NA TGCGCCAGCAGCCAAGTACTTAAACAGGGTGGGAATTCACCCCTCCACTTT CASSQVLKQGGNSPLHF
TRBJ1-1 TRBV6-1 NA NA TGTGCCAGCAGTGAATCAGGGAACACTGAAGCTTTCTTT CASSESGNTEAFF
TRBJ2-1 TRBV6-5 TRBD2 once TGTGCCAGCAGTTACTCCGGGACTAGCCACAATGAGCAGTTCTTC CASSYSGTSHNEQFF
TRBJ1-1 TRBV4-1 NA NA TGCGCCAGCAGCCAAGATAGGGATGGTGGGGCTTTCTTT CASSQDRDGGAFF
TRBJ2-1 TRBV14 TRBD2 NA TGTGCCAGCAGCCCGATGACTAGCGGGAGAGGCAATGAGCAGTTCTTC CASSPMTSGRGNEQFF
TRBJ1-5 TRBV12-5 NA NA TGTGCTAGTGTTTATGGATCAGGCAATCAGCCCCAGCATTTT CASVYGSGNQPQHF
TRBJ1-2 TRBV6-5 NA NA TGTGCAGTAGGGGAGAGTTTCTTTAACTATGGCTACACCTTC CAVGESFFNYGYTF
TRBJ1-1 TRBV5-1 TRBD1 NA TGCGCCAGCAGCTTACAGGGGGCGGCTGAAGCTTTCTTT CASSLQGAAEAFF
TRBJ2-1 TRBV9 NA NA TGTGCCAGCAGCGCCCCCCTTCAGGGGCCGCAGGATGAGCAGTTCTTC CASSAPLQGPQDEQFF
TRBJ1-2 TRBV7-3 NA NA TGTGCCAGCAGCTCCGGCGGGGCCTATGGCTACACCTTC CASSSGGAYGYTF